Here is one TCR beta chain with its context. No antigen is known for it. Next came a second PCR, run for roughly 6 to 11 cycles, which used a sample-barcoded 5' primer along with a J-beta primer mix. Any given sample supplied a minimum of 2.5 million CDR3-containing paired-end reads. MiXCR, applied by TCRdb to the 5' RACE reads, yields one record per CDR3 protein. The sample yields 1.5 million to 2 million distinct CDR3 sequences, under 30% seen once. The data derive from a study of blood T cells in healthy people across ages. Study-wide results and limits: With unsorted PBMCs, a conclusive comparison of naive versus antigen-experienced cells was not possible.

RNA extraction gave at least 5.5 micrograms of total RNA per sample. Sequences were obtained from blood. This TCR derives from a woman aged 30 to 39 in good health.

CDR3 in amino acids: CASSPGQGRASEQYF. The DNA for the CDR3 is TGTGCCAGCTCACCCGGACAGGGGAGAGCCTCCGAGCAGTACTTC. The J gene is TRBJ2-4, the V gene TRBV18; 9 nucleotides match TRBD1. The DNA matches TRBJ2-7 better at its end, which makes the J call doubtful. The CDR3 sequence is 15 residues long. Germline loops: CDR1 KGHSH, CDR2 LQKENI.